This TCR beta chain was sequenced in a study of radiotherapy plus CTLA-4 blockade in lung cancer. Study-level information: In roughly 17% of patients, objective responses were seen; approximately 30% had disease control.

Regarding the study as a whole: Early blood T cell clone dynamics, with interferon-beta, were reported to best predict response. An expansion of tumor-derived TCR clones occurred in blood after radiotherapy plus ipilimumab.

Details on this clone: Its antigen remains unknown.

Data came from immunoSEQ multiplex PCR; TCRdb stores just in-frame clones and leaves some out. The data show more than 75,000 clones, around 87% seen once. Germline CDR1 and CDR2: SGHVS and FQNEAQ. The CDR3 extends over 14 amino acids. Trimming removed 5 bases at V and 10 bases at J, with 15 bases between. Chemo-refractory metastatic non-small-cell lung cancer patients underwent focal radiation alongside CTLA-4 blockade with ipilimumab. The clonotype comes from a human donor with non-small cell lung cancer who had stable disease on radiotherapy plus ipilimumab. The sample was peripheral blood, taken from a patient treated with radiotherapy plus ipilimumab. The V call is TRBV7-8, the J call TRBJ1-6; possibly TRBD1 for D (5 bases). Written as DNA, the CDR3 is TGTGCCAGCAGCACCTCGGGGGTTCAATCACCCCTCCACTTT. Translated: CASSTSGVQSPLHF.